Below, 21 T cell receptor beta chains from the same sample are listed, as sequenced in a study of cytomegalovirus exposure and HLA in healthy donors (dated 2017 in TCRdb). The library was made by the immunoSEQ multiplex PCR assay. TCRdb holds this immuneACCESS table with in-frame rearrangements only. Some clones are missing; in checked studies, unresolved V genes explain under half, and the rest has no known cause. The sample records fewer than 130,000 clones, 88% of which are singletons. The ten largest clones take up roughly 1.4% of the sample. The sample taken for sequencing was PBMCs. The receptors derive from a woman in her 30s in good health and CMV-seropositive.

This sequence joins TRBV5-5 and TRBJ2-5, with D unclear. Trimming removed 4 bases at V and 5 bases at J, with 12 bases between. The CDR3 has 13 residues. Germline assignment: CDR1 SGHKS and CDR2 YYEKEE (reference sequence). The CDR3 spells CASSPGARETQYF. CDR3 coding DNA: TGTGCCAGCAGCCCCGGAGCCCGGGAGACCCAGTACTTC.

CDR3 sequence reads: CASSKTSGRAHEQFF. In DNA, the CDR3 is TGTGCCAGCAGTAAGACTAGCGGGAGGGCACATGAGCAGTTCTTC. J is TRBJ2-1 and V is TRBV28; TRBD2 agrees at 14 bases. This CDR3 is 15 amino acids long. V lost 5 bases to trimming and J lost 8 bases; unmatched junction nucleotides: 5. Germline CDR1 reads MDHEN; CDR2 reads SYDVKM.

The rearrangement links TRBV5-1 to TRBJ2-4; 9 positions match TRBD1. The junction had 6 bases not matched to a gene; V was cut back by 2 bases and J by 3 bases. The CDR3 runs 16 residues. CDR1 is SGHRS, CDR2 YFSETQ, per germline. The CDR3 DNA sequence: TGCGCCAGCAGCTTCCGGACAGGGGATAGCAAAAACATTCAGTACTTC. It is translated as CASSFRTGDSKNIQYF.

This clone was observed a handful of times. This rearrangement joins TRBV5-6 to TRBJ2-7; D unclear. CDR1 and CDR2 from the germline V gene are SGHDT and YYEEEE. With 0 bases removed from V and 2 bases from J, the gap between germline ends came to 6 bases. CDR3 length equals 13 residues. The CDR3 coding sequence is TGTGCCAGCAGCTTGGGCGCTCCCTACGAGCAGTACTTC. Its translation is CASSLGAPYEQYF.

This clone was found once. The genes are TRBV7-6 and TRBJ2-7; TRBD1 aligns across 7 bases. Germline CDR1 is SGHVS and CDR2 is FNYEAQ. The CDR3 runs to 12 residues. J lost 9 bases, V lost 1 base, and 3 bases had no gene match. The CDR3 here is CASSLVQGSQYF. The CDR3 DNA reads as TGTGCCAGCAGCTTAGTACAGGGGTCGCAGTACTTC.

J is TRBJ1-1 and V is TRBV2, with 9 bases that match TRBD1. J lost 3 bases, V lost 6 bases, and 8 bases had no gene match. This CDR3 is built from 15 residues. Germline V gene sequence: CDR1 SNHLY, CDR2 FYNNEI. The CDR3 region is CASRSQGALDTEAFF. The CDR3 nucleotides are TGTGCCAGCAGATCACAGGGGGCGCTGGACACTGAAGCTTTCTTT.

This clone was recorded once. V gene TRBV13 combines with J gene TRBJ1-2, with 7 bases that match TRBD1. The V gene's germline CDR1 is PRHDT and CDR2 FYEKMQ (reference sequence). Trimming took 5 bases from V and 6 from J; bases not matched to a gene: 9. This CDR3 is built from 14 residues. CDR3 nucleotide sequence: TGTGCCAGCAGCCTCACGCTGACAGGGCATGGCTACACCTTC. Encoded protein: CASSLTLTGHGYTF.

The chain recombines TRBV5-1 with TRBJ1-6; a weak D match, TRBD1 (6 bases). Germline CDR1 and CDR2: SGHRS and YFSETQ. Trimming took off 0 bases at V and 10 bases at J, with 17 bases between the two ends. CDR3 length equals 16 residues. CDR3 DNA sequence: TGCGCCAGCAGCTTGGCCGGGGGGGCGTTCGGGTCACCCCTCCACTTT. This encodes CASSLAGGAFGSPLHF. Drawing the rest from reference TRBV5-1 and TRBJ1-6, the complete variable domain is KAGVTQTPRYLIKTRGQQVTLSCSPISGHRSVSWYQQTPGQGLQFLFEYFSETQRNKGNFPGRFSGRQFSNSRSEMNVSTLELGDSALYLCASSLAGGAFGSPLHFGNGTRLTVT.

The V gene is TRBV6-1, the J gene TRBJ1-1, with a weak D call TRBD1 (5 bases). The V end lost 3 bases, the J end lost 6 bases, and 17 bases lay between the germline ends. There are 15 residues in the CDR3. CDR1 MNHNS and CDR2 SASEGT come from the germline V gene. CDR3: CASSEYGGKVPEAFF. The CDR3 DNA is TGTGCCAGCAGTGAGTATGGGGGGAAAGTCCCTGAAGCTTTCTTT.

The rearrangement joins TRBV9 to TRBJ1-3; 9 nucleotides line up with TRBD1. The CDR3 is 15 amino acids. Unmatched junction bases numbered 2, after V lost 4 bases and J lost 0 bases. Germline CDR1 SGDLS, CDR2 YYNGEE. CDR3 residues: CASSPGQGSGNTIYF. The DNA of the CDR3 is TGTGCCAGCAGCCCGGGACAGGGCTCTGGAAACACCATATATTTT.

A single count supports this clone. The CDR3 protein is CASSEAVGGRGGYTF. The CDR3 region has the DNA TGCGCCAGCAGCGAAGCGGTCGGGGGTCGCGGGGGCTACACCTTC. The rearrangement joins TRBV5-1 to TRBJ1-2; a possible D gene is TRBD1 (5 bases). The CDR3 runs to 15 residues. Trimming cost V 4 bases and J 8 bases, with 21 bases left between them. CDR1 and CDR2 (germline): SGHRS, YFSETQ.

The rearrangement joins TRBV5-1 to TRBJ2-7, with 9 bases identical to TRBD1. The CDR3 contains 19 residues. Germline CDR1 reads SGHRS; CDR2 reads YFSETQ. The ends lost 4 bases at V and 2 bases at J; junction bases unmatched: 19. This CDR3 is CASSPGQGSVYPGAYEQYF. CDR3 DNA sequence: TGCGCCAGCAGCCCGGGACAGGGTTCGGTCTACCCGGGCGCCTACGAGCAGTACTTC.

V gene TRBV2 combines with J gene TRBJ2-5; 7 nucleotides line up with TRBD2. The CDR3 covers 17 residues. Trimming at V came to 4 bases and at J to 0 bases, leaving 11 bases not matched to a gene. Germline assignment: CDR1 SNHLY and CDR2 FYNNEI. The CDR3 sequence: CASSGAGVNSYQETQYF. In DNA form, the CDR3 reads TGTGCCAGCAGTGGGGCGGGGGTGAACTCGTACCAAGAGACCCAGTACTTC.

This clone showed up just a few times. The chain carries TRBV6-1 and TRBJ1-1; D possibly corresponds to TRBD1 (5 bases). The CDR3 contains 13 residues. Germline V gives CDR1 MNHNS, CDR2 SASEGT. Trimming cost V 4 bases and J 4 bases, with 10 bases left between them. CDR3: CASSAGGGTEAFF. The CDR3 DNA reads TGTGCCAGCAGTGCGGGGGGAGGCACTGAAGCTTTCTTT.

This clone was detected only once. The DNA is left out, because the CDR3 cannot be placed on it with certainty; the CDR3 is given as TCRdb lists it. The J gene is TRBJ1-2, the V gene TRBV30. The CDR3 length equals 11 residues, ends included. From germline, CDR1 is GTSNPN and CDR2 SVGIG (reference sequence). CDR3 loop: CAWGRGTVFTF.

This clone appeared once. This chain joins TRBV6-6 and TRBJ2-7; D not resolved. V lost 6 bases, J lost 4 bases, and 16 bases lay in between. The CDR3 has 14 residues. Germline CDR1 is MNHNY and CDR2 is SVGAGI (reference sequence). The CDR3 is CASRREAKKYEQYF. CDR3 bases: TGTGCCAGCAGAAGAGAGGCGAAGAAATACGAGCAGTACTTC.

J is TRBJ2-7 and V is TRBV11-2; 9 nucleotides align to TRBD2. This CDR3 contains 18 residues. Germline CDR1 and CDR2: SGHAT and FQNNGV. With 0 bases clipped from V and 4 bases from J, the junction kept 13 bases outside the gene matches. CDR3 in DNA: TGTGCCAGCAGCTTAGAAGGATCCGCGGGAGGGACATGGTACGAGCAGTACTTC. This sequence encodes CASSLEGSAGGTWYEQYF.

This chain connects TRBV13 to TRBJ2-1, with TRBD2 as a possible D gene (6 bases). V lost 0 bases, J lost 8 bases, and 8 bases lay in between. CDR1 PRHDT and CDR2 FYEKMQ come from the germline V gene (reference sequence). The CDR3 contains 13 residues. The CDR3 DNA sequence: TGTGCCAGCAGCTTAGGGCGGGGAGATGAGCAGTTCTTC. Translation: CASSLGRGDEQFF.

This chain links TRBV14 with TRBJ2-5, with 10 bases lining up with TRBD2. This CDR3 contains 15 residues. CDR1 and CDR2 (germline): SGHDN, FVKESK. J was trimmed by 0 bases and V by 4 bases; bases with no gene match: 2. CDR3 bases: TGTGCCAGCAGCCTGGGACTAGCGAACCAAGAGACCCAGTACTTC. Its protein is CASSLGLANQETQYF.

The chain combines TRBV18 with TRBJ2-7, with D maybe TRBD1 (6 bases). Looked up from germline, CDR1 is KGHSH and CDR2 is LQKENI. There are 14 residues in the CDR3. V dropped 1 base and J dropped 3 bases, with 10 bases sitting between them. As DNA, the CDR3 is TGTGCCAGCTCACCACGGGACAAAGGCTACGAGCAGTACTTC. As protein: CASSPRDKGYEQYF.

The chain links TRBV4-1 to TRBJ2-5; no clear D gene. The CDR3 runs to 14 residues. CDR1 and CDR2 from the germline V gene are MGHRA and YSYEKL. V was shortened by 3 bases and J by 5 bases, with 13 bases between the two germline ends. The DNA for the CDR3 is TGCGCCAGCAGCCATAGCCCCTCAACGGAGACCCAGTACTTC. Encoded protein: CASSHSPSTETQYF.